These T cell receptor beta chains were read from a single sample in a study of early T cells in non-severe SARS-CoV-2 infection. TCRdb ran MiXCR on the 5' RACE reads and lists one entry per CDR3 protein. The table has about 31,000 distinct CDR3 sequences, roughly 5.3% seen once. The source material was whole blood. All receptors come from an adult who was a healthcare worker with PCR-confirmed SARS-CoV-2 infection or an uninfected control (not recorded which). CDR3s include the opening cysteine and the closing phenylalanine or tryptophan. D genes are given only for firm matches. A clone size is listed for some rows: how often the clone was seen (once, few, many), or a class if it is expanded.

D,length,J,size,V,CDR3,DNA
NA,15,TRBJ1-3,many,TRBV3-1,CASSRWALSGNTIYF,TGTGCCAGCAGCCGGTGGGCACTCTCTGGAAACACCATATATTTT
TRBD1,15,TRBJ1-1,few,TRBV6-1,CASSEVGDRGGGAFF,TGTGCCAGCAGTGAAGTGGGGGACAGGGGCGGAGGAGCTTTCTTT
TRBD1,16,TRBJ2-7,many,TRBV28,CASSFFSWDRGPEQYF,TGTGCCAGCAGTTTTTTTTCTTGGGACAGGGGGCCCGAGCAGTACTTC
NA,12,TRBJ1-1,many,TRBV6-6,CASSYSRTEAFF,TGTGCCAGCAGTTACTCGAGAACTGAAGCTTTCTTT
TRBD1,17,TRBJ1-1,many,TRBV7-2,CASSPAGQGAMNTEAFF,TGTGCCAGCAGCCCAGCCGGACAGGGGGCAATGAACACTGAAGCTTTCTTT
TRBD2,16,TRBJ2-7,many,TRBV20-1,CSARGTSGGTYYEQYF,TGCAGTGCTAGAGGGACTAGCGGGGGGACGTACTACGAGCAGTACTTC
NA,16,TRBJ1-2,few,TRBV7-9,CASSAALAAGGIGYTF,TGTGCCAGCAGCGCCGCATTAGCTGCGGGGGGTATTGGCTACACCTTC
TRBD2,15,TRBJ2-5,NA,TRBV15,CATSPGEGSTETQYF,TGTGCCACCAGCCCCGGGGAGGGAAGTACGGAGACCCAGTACTTC
NA,13,TRBJ1-2,many,TRBV5-1,CASSPGHIYGYTF,TGCGCCAGCAGCCCGGGGCATATCTATGGCTACACCTTC
TRBD2,16,TRBJ2-5,NA,TRBV12-3/TRBV12-4,CASSFVSGLAQETQYF,TGTGCCAGCAGTTTCGTTTCGGGACTAGCCCAAGAGACCCAGTACTTC
TRBD2,15,TRBJ2-3,NA,TRBV28,CASSHSGRAPDTQYF,TGTGCCAGCAGTCATAGCGGGAGGGCCCCAGATACGCAGTATTTT
NA,15,TRBJ2-2,NA,TRBV20-1,CSASRGGTKTGELFF,TGCAGTGCTAGTAGGGGGGGCACAAAGACCGGGGAGCTGTTTTTT
NA,15,TRBJ1-3,few,TRBV19,CASSIAPASGNTIYF,TGTGCCAGTAGTATTGCCCCCGCCTCTGGAAACACCATATATTTT
TRBD1,14,TRBJ2-7,many,TRBV6-2/TRBV6-3,CASRGQGSATLEYF,TGTGCCAGCAGAGGACAGGGCTCAGCTACGTTGGAGTACTTC
NA,14,TRBJ1-1,many,TRBV12-3/TRBV12-4,CASSFRRVDTEAFF,TGTGCCAGCAGTTTCAGGAGGGTGGACACTGAAGCTTTCTTT
NA,14,TRBJ1-2,NA,TRBV18,CASSPLETGAGYTF,TGTGCCAGCTCACCACTCGAGACGGGGGCCGGCTACACCTTC
TRBD2,17,TRBJ2-2,few,TRBV12-3/TRBV12-4,CASSSRLAGGVTGELFF,TGTGCCAGCAGTTCCAGACTAGCGGGAGGCGTCACCGGGGAGCTGTTTTTT
NA,14,TRBJ1-6,many,TRBV28,CASSRRADHSPLHF,TGTGCCAGCAGCCGCAGGGCGGACCATTCACCCCTCCATTTT
NA,14,TRBJ2-7,many,TRBV6-2/TRBV6-3,CASRGSGRYHEQYF,TGTGCCAGCAGAGGCTCAGGCAGGTACCACGAGCAGTACTTC
NA,14,TRBJ2-5,NA,TRBV7-2,CASSLRAGAETQYF,TGTGCCAGCAGCTTAAGAGCTGGCGCGGAGACCCAGTACTTC
NA,18,TRBJ2-1,NA,TRBV11-1,CASSWPVGGEGSYNEQFF,TGTGCCAGCAGCTGGCCAGTGGGGGGCGAAGGTTCCTACAATGAGCAGTTCTTC
TRBD2,13,TRBJ2-3,many,TRBV28,CASLGGGPDTQYF,TGTGCCAGCCTTGGGGGAGGGCCGGATACGCAGTATTTT
TRBD1,15,TRBJ1-2,many,TRBV19,CATWDRGESNYGYTF,TGTGCCACTTGGGACAGGGGAGAGAGTAACTATGGCTACACCTTC
TRBD2,15,TRBJ2-1,many,TRBV28,CASSSAGAAYNEQFF,TGTGCCAGCAGTTCAGCGGGAGCGGCCTACAATGAGCAGTTCTTC
NA,14,TRBJ2-3,many,TRBV7-2,CASSLSWVTDTQYF,TGTGCCAGCAGCTTAAGCTGGGTCACAGATACGCAGTATTTT
NA,17,TRBJ2-5,many,TRBV5-8,CASSRNPAGVTRGTQYF,TGTGCCAGCAGCCGAAACCCTGCCGGGGTCACCCGGGGGACCCAGTACTTC
NA,11,TRBJ1-1,NA,TRBV12-3/TRBV12-4,CASSSNTEAFF,TGTGCCAGCAGCTCCAACACTGAAGCTTTCTTT
NA,15,TRBJ2-5,NA,TRBV13,CASSLVGGLGETQYF,TGTGCCAGCAGCTTGGTGGGAGGCCTTGGAGAGACCCAGTACTTC
TRBD2,16,TRBJ2-3,many,TRBV9,CASSGSGTSGADTQYF,TGTGCCAGCAGCGGGTCCGGGACTAGCGGAGCAGATACGCAGTATTTT
NA,14,TRBJ2-7,many,TRBV14,CASSQGIFSYEQYF,TGTGCCAGCAGCCAAGGGATTTTCTCCTACGAGCAGTACTTC
NA,14,TRBJ1-1,many,TRBV27,CASSFSGGDSRAFF,TGTGCCAGCAGTTTTTCTGGGGGGGATAGTAGAGCTTTCTTT
NA,14,TRBJ2-1,many,TRBV18,CASSPTGPHNEQFF,TGTGCCAGCTCACCAACGGGACCCCACAATGAGCAGTTCTTC
NA,14,TRBJ2-3,many,TRBV7-6,CASSPGGGVDTQYF,TGTGCCAGCAGCCCCGGCGGGGGCGTAGATACGCAGTATTTT
TRBD1,13,TRBJ1-1,few,TRBV2,CASEPGQALEAFF,TGTGCCAGCGAACCGGGACAGGCGTTAGAAGCTTTCTTT
NA,15,TRBJ2-5,NA,TRBV18,CASSPPGPREETQYF,TGTGCCAGCTCACCTCCCGGGCCTCGGGAAGAGACCCAGTACTTC
NA,14,TRBJ1-5,many,TRBV11-2,CASSLDGGEQPQHF,TGTGCCAGCAGCTTAGATGGAGGGGAACAGCCCCAGCATTTT
NA,14,TRBJ2-3,many,TRBV7-3,CASSPRQSTDTQYF,TGTGCCAGCAGCCCCCGACAAAGCACAGATACGCAGTATTTT
NA,14,TRBJ2-3,many,TRBV7-2,CASSWGGSTDTQYF,TGTGCCAGCAGCTGGGGGGGCAGCACAGATACGCAGTATTTT
TRBD1,15,TRBJ1-2,many,TRBV19,CASGPIQGASNGYTF,TGTGCCAGTGGCCCTATACAGGGGGCTAGTAATGGCTACACCTTC
TRBD1,13,TRBJ2-7,NA,TRBV7-2,CASSQRTGDEQYF,TGTGCCAGCAGCCAAAGGACAGGGGACGAGCAGTACTTC
NA,13,TRBJ1-4,few,TRBV9,CASSSGLREKLFF,TGTGCCAGCAGTTCCGGGCTCCGCGAAAAACTGTTTTTT
TRBD2,15,TRBJ2-5,few,TRBV4-2,CASSPNSAGGETQYF,TGTGCCAGCAGCCCCAACTCAGCGGGGGGAGAGACCCAGTACTTC
TRBD1,14,TRBJ1-2,many,TRBV27,CASSLAGGYYGYTF,TGTGCCAGCAGTTTGGCAGGGGGGTACTATGGCTACACCTTC
TRBD2,16,TRBJ2-3,many,TRBV20-1,CSARSLAGGSADTQYF,TGCAGTGCTAGATCGCTAGCGGGGGGGTCCGCAGATACGCAGTATTTT
NA,14,TRBJ1-5,many,TRBV7-9,CASSTAQRNQPQHF,TGTGCCAGCAGCACAGCTCAACGCAATCAGCCCCAGCATTTT
NA,14,TRBJ2-7,many,TRBV7-9,CASSLTGPSYEQYF,TGTGCCAGCAGCCTTACGGGACCCTCCTACGAGCAGTACTTC